The T cell receptor (beta chain) under discussion was sequenced for a study of blood T cell repertoires in COVID-19 (TCRdb year 2020). Context from the whole study: Samples covering the acute and convalescent phases of COVID-19 were provided by collaborators in the United States, Italy and Spain. The material from the prospective study consisted of cDNA or gDNA derived from T cells, B-cell-depleted T cells, or PBMCs. The dataset comprised deeply sampled blood TCRbeta repertoires from subjects exposed to, actively infected with, or recovered from COVID-19. The repertoires were released in a freely available public database intended as a resource for research on the immune response to SARS-CoV-2. The samples were drawn from two sources: the first 160 participants of the ongoing ImmuneRACE study, and some 1,300 subjects contributed by 6 global collaborators. Sample metadata almost always included a de-identified subject ID, COVID-19 status, age in years and sex. HLA class I and class II types, where available, came from metadata supplied by the sample provider rather than from assay-based typing. Study-wide conclusions, independent of this receptor: The amount of clinical and demographic metadata varied by source and participant and was provided uncurated.

Counted from cysteine to phenylalanine, this CDR3 has 15 amino acids. This entry keeps only the CDR3 DNA: 45 bases, framed from base 1. From the germline V gene, CDR1 is SGHTA and CDR2 is FQGNSA. Deletion took 3 bases off V and 0 bases off J, with a span of 8 bases between the germline ends. Collaborating institutions collected whole blood in K2EDTA tubes following their own protocols. For TCRbeta analysis, collaborator samples were shipped as frozen whole blood, as isolated PBMCs, or as DNA extracted from either sample type. A note on this clone: Its antigen target is currently unknown. No base-level quality is on record; no much larger clone is a single base apart.

TCRbeta CDR3 regions were amplified from genomic DNA by means of the immunoSEQ Assay, a bias-controlled multiplex PCR. The source study handled its data this way. Nucleated cell counts per sample were estimated from amplification of reference gene primers within the assay. To quantify the absolute abundance of each unique TCRbeta CDR3 rearrangement, sequence reads were collapsed and filtered. Productive Simpson clonality was computed per sample as the square root of Simpson's diversity index over productive rearrangements. TCRdb limited this immuneACCESS table to in-frame rearrangements with V and J called. A share of clones is missing; checked studies link under half to unresolved V genes, and the rest is unexplained. From that table come the V and J calls and clone size; the DNA was used to work out D and trimming. This sample has 18,000 or so clones in its table, and approximately 93% of those were observed once. In total, the top ten clones hold approximately 4% of the sample.

The V gene is TRBV7-2 and the J gene is TRBJ2-2; TRBD2 is a weak D gene call, 6 bases matching. This receptor was identified in a woman between 45 and 65 years old with active COVID-19. The specimen sequenced was peripheral blood. The nucleotide sequence reads TGTGCCAGCAGCTTGGGACTCGCGAACACCGGGGAGCTGTTTTTT. It translates to CASSLGLANTGELFF.